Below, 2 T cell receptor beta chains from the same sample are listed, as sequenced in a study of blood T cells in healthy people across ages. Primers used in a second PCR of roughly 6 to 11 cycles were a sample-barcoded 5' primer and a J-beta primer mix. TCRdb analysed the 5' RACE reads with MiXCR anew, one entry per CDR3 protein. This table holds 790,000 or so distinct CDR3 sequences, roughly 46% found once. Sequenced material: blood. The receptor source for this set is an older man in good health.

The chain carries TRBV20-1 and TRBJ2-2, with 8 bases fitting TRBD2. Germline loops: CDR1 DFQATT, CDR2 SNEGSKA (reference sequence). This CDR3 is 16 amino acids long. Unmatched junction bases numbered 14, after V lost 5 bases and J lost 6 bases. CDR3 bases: TGCAGTGCTCCTAGAAACGGGAGGGCCGGGGCCGGGGAGCTGTTTTTT. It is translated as CSAPRNGRAGAGELFF.

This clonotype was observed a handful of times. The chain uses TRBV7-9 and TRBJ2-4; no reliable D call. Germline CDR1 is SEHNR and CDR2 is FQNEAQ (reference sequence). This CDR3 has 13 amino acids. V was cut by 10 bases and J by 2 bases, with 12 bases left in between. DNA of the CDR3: TGTGCCATCGAACAGACTTCCAAAAACATTCAGTACTTC. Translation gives CAIEQTSKNIQYF.